The rows below give T cell receptor beta chains drawn from one sample of a study of vaccination effects on CD4 cells after COVID-19. The protocol was immunoSEQ multiplex PCR, while the TCRdb copy is restricted to in-frame clones and leaves out a portion. The table shows around 30,000 clones, with roughly 60% occurring only once. These receptors have no known antigen. Here the sequenced sample was CD4+ T cells from PBMCs cultured without peptide, taken before COVID-19 vaccination. The source is a human donor who received a COVID-19 vaccine. The CDR3 runs from the conserved cysteine through the conserved F or W. A D gene is named only where the DNA matches it firmly. Clone size appears in some rows only: once, few, many, or a class for an expanded clone.

TRBD2	TRBJ2-7	NA	TRBV7-2	CASSPGLAGAYEQYF	TGTGCCAGCAGCCCCGGACTAGCGGGTGCCTACGAGCAGTACTTC
TRBD2	TRBJ2-7	NA	TRBV20-1	CSASTLAATYEQYF	TGCAGTGCTAGTACACTAGCGGCTACTTACGAGCAGTACTTC
TRBD1	TRBJ1-6	NA	TRBV5-1	CASSIDRAGSPLHF	TGCGCCAGCAGCATCGACAGGGCTGGTTCACCCCTCCACTTT
TRBD1	TRBJ2-5	NA	TRBV28	CASSSGQEETQYF	TGTGCCAGCAGTTCAGGACAGGAAGAGACCCAGTACTTC
NA	TRBJ2-2	NA	TRBV5-1	CASSSGLTGELFF	TGCGCCAGCAGCTCCGGCCTGACCGGGGAGCTGTTTTTT
NA	TRBJ1-1	once	TRBV11-2	CASSFGGDTEAFF	TGTGCCAGCAGCTTCGGGGGGGACACTGAAGCTTTCTTT
NA	TRBJ2-7	once	TRBV1	CTSSRKTGGNSHEQYF	TGCACCAGCAGCCGAAAGACAGGGGGCAACTCGCACGAGCAGTACTTC
NA	TRBJ2-1	NA	TRBV7-9	CASSFGGTPGGYEQFF	TGTGCCAGCAGCTTCGGTGGGACGCCAGGCGGTTATGAGCAGTTCTTC
NA	TRBJ2-5	NA	TRBV10-1	CASSEGNNRNQETQYF	TGCGCCAGCAGTGAGGGGAATAACAGGAACCAAGAGACCCAGTACTTC
NA	TRBJ1-3	NA	TRBV9	CASSVDGWQNTIYF	TGTGCCAGCAGCGTAGACGGGTGGCAGAACACCATATATTTT
TRBD1	TRBJ2-7	NA	TRBV4-1	CASSQGDPGQGFSDSYEQYF	TGCGCCAGCAGCCAAGGAGATCCGGGACAGGGGTTCTCCGACTCCTACGAGCAGTACTTC
TRBD1	TRBJ1-2	NA	TRBV12-3/TRBV12-4	CASSADRAGGYTF	TGTGCCAGCAGTGCCGACAGGGCCGGTGGCTACACCTTC
NA	TRBJ2-1	NA	TRBV11-2	CASSLDLRRQQFF	TGTGCCAGCAGCTTAGATCTACGGCGGCAGCAGTTCTTC
NA	TRBJ2-2	once	TRBV24-1	CATSDPGQGELFF	TGTGCCACCAGTGATCCGGGACAAGGGGAGCTGTTTTTT
NA	TRBJ1-6	NA	TRBV5-4	CASSLEAFGSPLHF	TGTGCCAGCAGCTTGGAAGCCTTCGGATCACCCCTCCACTTT
TRBD1	TRBJ2-1	NA	TRBV5-8	CASNRRDRYNEQFF	TGTGCCAGCAACCGCCGGGACAGATACAATGAGCAGTTCTTC